One sample yielded the 27 T cell receptor beta chains listed below, sequenced in a study of beta chain features in type 1 diabetes. Every bit of the isolated RNA underwent reverse transcription, so sequencing read expressed TCRB transcripts. The repertoire was sequenced with immunoSEQ multiplex PCR; TCRdb's copy has only in-frame clones and lacks some. This sample carries around 500,000 clones, 30% of them seen once, and the ten largest clones take roughly 0.066%. Sequenced: naive CD4+ T cells from blood. Receptors originate from a man aged 18 to 29 in good health.

This clone was seen a few times. This chain uses TRBV10-3 with TRBJ2-7, with D unclear. The germline CDR1 and CDR2 sequences are ENHRY and SYGVKD. The CDR3 is 11 amino acids. V was clipped by 9 bases and J by 5 bases, with 11 bases between them. CDR3 DNA sequence: TGTGCCATTGGCAGGACGGACGAGCAGTACTTC. Its protein is CAIGRTDEQYF.

As for this clone: This same CDR3 is encoded by further DNA sequences in the sample. The rearrangement uses TRBV30 and TRBJ2-3; no clear D. Germline-derived CDR1 and CDR2 are GTSNPN and SVGIG (reference sequence). This CDR3 region has 11 residues. V was trimmed by 0 bases and J by 6 bases, leaving 4 bases between them. The CDR3 DNA follows: TGTGCCTGGAGTGTAAGGGATACGCAGTATTTT. Its protein product is CAWSVRDTQYF.

This clone has just a few counts. This chain joins TRBV7-9 and TRBJ2-5; D is possibly TRBD1 (5 bases). This CDR3 has 13 residues. Between the trimmed V and J ends, which lost 8 bases and 1 base, there was a span of 11 bases. Germline CDR1 reads SEHNR; CDR2 reads FQNEAQ (reference sequence). The CDR3 loop is CASARRVQETQYF. Here the CDR3 DNA reads TGTGCCAGCGCCCGCAGGGTCCAAGAGACCCAGTACTTC.

The chain links TRBV4-1 to TRBJ1-1, with 11 bases fitting TRBD1. The V gene's germline CDR1 is MGHRA and CDR2 YSYEKL. The CDR3 consists of 14 residues. Trimming removed 10 bases from V and 2 bases from J; junction bases left unmatched: 6. In nucleotides, the CDR3 is TGCGCCACCGCAGGGACAGGGGGAAACACTGAAGCTTTCTTT. As protein: CATAGTGGNTEAFF.

This chain links TRBV19 with TRBJ2-1; D is undetermined. This CDR3 has 11 amino acids. The V end was cut by 3 bases, the J end by 8 bases, with 5 bases between. CDR1 is LNHDA and CDR2 is SQIVND in the germline V gene (reference sequence). CDR3 amino acids: CASSIIDEQFF. CDR3 in DNA: TGTGCCAGTAGTATCATAGATGAGCAGTTCTTC.

The J gene is TRBJ2-5, the V gene TRBV29-1; D may be TRBD1 (6 bases). The CDR3 sequence is 12 residues long. Germline V CDR1 and CDR2: SQVTM, ANQGSEA. With 7 bases removed from V and 5 bases from J, the gap between germline ends came to 14 bases. CDR3 residues: CSAVTGFETQYF. CDR3 nucleotides: TGCAGCGCTGTAACAGGGTTCGAGACCCAGTACTTC.

The gene calls are TRBV6-5 and TRBJ2-7; D not resolved. The germline gives CDR1 MNHEY, CDR2 SVGAGI. This CDR3 contains 15 residues. V was trimmed by 0 bases and J by 1 base, leaving 10 bases between them. CDR3 amino acids: CASSYSMAGSYEQYF. The CDR3 DNA reads as TGTGCCAGCAGTTACTCGATGGCTGGGTCCTACGAGCAGTACTTC.

V is TRBV7-9 and J is TRBJ2-6; D ambiguous. This CDR3 is 14 amino acids long. Germline V gene lookup returns CDR1 SEHNR and CDR2 FQNEAQ (reference sequence). Trimming pared 3 bases from V and 3 bases from J, leaving 6 bases between. CDR3 coding DNA: TGTGCCAGCAGCTTTGGGGTTGGGGCCAACGTCCTGACTTTC. It specifies CASSFGVGANVLTF.

This clone was counted once. The rearrangement uses TRBV30 and TRBJ2-7; TRBD1 matches at 8 bases. V lost 4 bases to trimming and J lost 4 bases; unmatched junction nucleotides: 12. The CDR3 loop spans 15 amino acids. Germline assignment: CDR1 GTSNPN and CDR2 SVGIG (reference sequence). This CDR3 is CAWTFSGTGGYEQYF. The CDR3 DNA reads as TGTGCCTGGACCTTTTCCGGGACAGGAGGTTACGAGCAGTACTTC. Full variable domain (remainder filled in from reference TRBV30 and TRBJ2-7): SQTIHQWPATLVQPVGSPLSLECTVEGTSNPNLYWYRQAAGRGLQLLFYSVGIGQISSEVPQNLSASRPQDRQFILSSKKLLLSDSGFYLCAWTFSGTGGYEQYFGPGTRLTVT.

This clone was found a few times. V usage is TRBV6-5 and J usage is TRBJ2-7, with TRBD2 matching over 8 bases. The CDR3 consists of 14 residues. Losses at the gene ends were 5 bases for V and 6 bases for J; bases not matched to a gene: 9. Looked up from germline, CDR1 is MNHEY and CDR2 is SVGAGI. CDR3 protein: CASSNGLAVGEQYF. The DNA of the CDR3 is TGTGCCAGCAGTAACGGACTAGCCGTAGGCGAGCAGTACTTC.

This chain uses TRBV14 with TRBJ2-2; D uncertain. The CDR3 spans 13 residues. CDR1 is SGHDN, CDR2 FVKESK, per germline. Trimming took off 0 bases at V and 3 bases at J, with 2 bases between the two ends. CDR3 in amino acids: CASSQEYTGELFF. In nucleotides, the CDR3 is TGTGCCAGCAGCCAAGAATACACCGGGGAGCTGTTTTTT.

This chain connects TRBV9 to TRBJ2-7, with TRBD1 matching over 7 bases. Looked up from germline, CDR1 is SGDLS and CDR2 is YYNGEE. V lost 4 bases and J lost 2; bases outside the gene matches: 6. CDR3 length: 14 amino acids. The CDR3 coding sequence is TGTGCCAGCAGCCCTACCGGGACAGCCTACGAGCAGTACTTC. It yields the protein CASSPTGTAYEQYF.

V usage is TRBV9 and J usage is TRBJ2-1, with TRBD1 matching over 7 bases. Germline values: CDR1 SGDLS, CDR2 YYNGEE. After removal of 2 bases from V and 8 bases from J, the junction contained 7 bases not matched to a gene. The CDR3 runs to 14 residues. For the CDR3, the DNA is TGTGCCAGCAGCGTGGGACAGCTAGGCGATGAGCAGTTCTTC. It codes for CASSVGQLGDEQFF.

The CDR3 here is CASSLGRLPAYEQYF. The DNA for the CDR3 is TGTGCCAGCAGCTTAGGACGCCTCCCCGCTTACGAGCAGTACTTC. The rearrangement joins TRBV7-2 to TRBJ2-7; D call uncertain. Germline CDR1 and CDR2: SGHTA and FQGNSA. The CDR3 loop spans 15 amino acids. The ends were cut back, 1 base at V and 4 bases at J, with 14 bases in the middle.

This clone was detected a few times. The rearrangement uses TRBV29-1 and TRBJ2-1; D perhaps matches TRBD2 (5 bases). The V end lost 3 bases, the J end lost 1 base, and 13 bases lay between the germline ends. Germline lookup yields CDR1 SQVTM and CDR2 ANQGSEA. The CDR3 runs 15 residues. The CDR3 here is CSVEDSADSYNEQFF. The CDR3 nucleotides read TGCAGCGTTGAGGATAGCGCGGATTCCTACAATGAGCAGTTCTTC.

Comment on this clone: A much larger clone lies one base from this, so it may be a read error. The V gene is TRBV7-8, the J gene TRBJ2-3; D uncertain. Trimming removed 5 bases at V and 0 bases at J, with 3 bases between. The V gene's germline CDR1 is SGHVS and CDR2 FQNEAQ. The CDR3 length is 12 residues. The CDR3 DNA follows: TGTGCCAGCAGCCCCAGCACAGATACGCAGTATTTT. This translates into CASSPSTDTQYF.

V gene TRBV30 combines with J gene TRBJ2-2; D is undetermined. With 7 bases removed from V and 6 bases from J, the gap between germline ends came to 9 bases. Germline CDR1 and CDR2: GTSNPN and SVGIG (reference sequence). The CDR3 contains 11 residues. The CDR3 here is CASREPGELFF. The CDR3 bases are TGTGCCTCCCGCGAGCCCGGGGAGCTGTTTTTT.

J is TRBJ2-3 and V is TRBV5-1; 7 positions agree with TRBD1. Germline V gene sequence: CDR1 SGHRS, CDR2 YFSETQ. This CDR3 is built from 15 residues. J lost 1 base, V lost 4 bases, and 6 bases had no gene match. CDR3 amino acids: CASSLRGPGTDTQYF. The CDR3 bases are TGCGCCAGCAGCCTGAGGGGGCCTGGCACAGATACGCAGTATTTT.

This chain joins TRBV29-1 and TRBJ2-1, with TRBD2 matching over 8 bases. The junction had 6 bases not matched to a gene; V was cut back by 7 bases and J by 7 bases. Germline V CDR1 and CDR2: SQVTM, ANQGSEA. The CDR3 covers 12 residues. This chain's CDR3 is CSAPGGQNEQFF. As DNA, the CDR3 is TGCAGCGCTCCGGGGGGGCAGAATGAGCAGTTCTTC.

This rearrangement joins TRBV6-4 to TRBJ2-1; D is ambiguous. This CDR3 is built from 14 residues. The ends were cut back, 4 bases at V and 6 bases at J, with 13 bases in the middle. CDR1 and CDR2 (germline): MRHNA, SNTAGT. The DNA for the CDR3 is TGTGCCAGCAGTGCCCACCGTGAGTCCAATGAGCAGTTCTTC. Protein sequence: CASSAHRESNEQFF.

This clone occurred a few times. The chain carries TRBV4-2 and TRBJ2-7; a weak D match, TRBD2 (6 bases). The ends were cut back, 0 bases at V and 0 bases at J, with 21 bases in the middle. Germline lookup yields CDR1 LGHNA and CDR2 YNFKEQ. CDR3 length: 19 amino acids. The CDR3 DNA is TGTGCCAGCAGCCAAGAGGGCGGAAGTGGGAGGCATCGCTCCTACGAGCAGTACTTC. Protein sequence: CASSQEGGSGRHRSYEQYF.

This clone has just a few counts. J is TRBJ2-5 and V is TRBV7-9, with D uncertain. Germline CDR1 reads SEHNR; CDR2 reads FQNEAQ (reference sequence). CDR3 length: 15 amino acids. The V and J ends lost 5 bases and 2 bases respectively, with 15 bases between them. The CDR3 sequence is CASSPEWALQETQYF. In nucleotides, the CDR3 is TGTGCCAGCAGCCCGGAGTGGGCTTTGCAAGAGACCCAGTACTTC.

This clone was found a few times. Other DNA sequences in the same sample also yield this CDR3. The chain carries TRBV25-1 and TRBJ1-1, with TRBD1 matching over 9 bases. The CDR3 extends over 15 amino acids. In germline, CDR1 is MGHDK, CDR2 SYGVNS. V was pared by 3 bases and J by 2 bases, with 4 bases of the junction left unmatched. The CDR3 is CASSDPGQGNTEAFF. DNA for the CDR3: TGTGCCAGCAGTGACCCGGGACAGGGAAACACTGAAGCTTTCTTT.

The V call is TRBV2, the J call TRBJ2-3; 8 bases agree with TRBD2. The trim removed 4 bases at V and 4 bases at J, leaving 7 bases unmatched. The CDR3 is 15 residues long. The germline V gene has CDR1 SNHLY and CDR2 FYNNEI. The CDR3 DNA reads as TGTGCCAGCAGTGGATTAGCGGGAACAGCAGATACGCAGTATTTT. This sequence encodes CASSGLAGTADTQYF.

Only a few counts were recorded for this clone. The gene calls are TRBV25-1 and TRBJ2-5; 9 bases fit TRBD2. The germline V gene has CDR1 MGHDK and CDR2 SYGVNS. Losses at the gene ends were 2 bases for V and 7 bases for J; bases not matched to a gene: 8. CDR3 size: 15 residues. CDR3: CASSEGSGRLMTQYF. Here the CDR3 DNA reads TGTGCCAGCAGTGAAGGGAGCGGGAGGCTCATGACCCAGTACTTC.

This clone was observed a handful of times. The chain carries TRBV30 and TRBJ2-7, with 15 bases matching TRBD2. V lost 0 bases, J lost 6 bases, and 6 bases stayed unmatched. The V gene's germline CDR1 is GTSNPN and CDR2 SVGIG (reference sequence). The length of the CDR3 is 16 residues. The CDR3 reads CAWSVTRTSGRVEQYF. The CDR3 coding sequence is TGTGCCTGGAGTGTCACTCGGACTAGCGGGAGGGTCGAGCAGTACTTC.

This clone came up a few times. The chain joins TRBV4-1 to TRBJ2-1; 9 bases align to TRBD2. This CDR3 region has 17 residues. CDR1 and CDR2 from the germline V gene are MGHRA and YSYEKL. Unmatched junction bases numbered 7, after V lost 0 bases and J lost 4 bases. The CDR3 region has the DNA TGCGCCAGCAGCCAAGATGGTAGCGGGAGTAGGTACAATGAGCAGTTCTTC. Translated, it gives CASSQDGSGSRYNEQFF.